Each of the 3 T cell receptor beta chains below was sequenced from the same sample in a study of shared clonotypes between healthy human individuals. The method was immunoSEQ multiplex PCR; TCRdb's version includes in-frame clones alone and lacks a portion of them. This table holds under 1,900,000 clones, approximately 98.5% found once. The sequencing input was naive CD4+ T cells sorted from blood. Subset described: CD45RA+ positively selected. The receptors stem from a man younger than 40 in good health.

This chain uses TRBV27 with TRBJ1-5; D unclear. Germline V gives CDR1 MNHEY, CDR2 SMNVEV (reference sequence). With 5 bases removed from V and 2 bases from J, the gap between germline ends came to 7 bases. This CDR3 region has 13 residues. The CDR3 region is CASSPTGNQPQHF. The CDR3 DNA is TGTGCCAGCAGTCCCACCGGCAATCAGCCCCAGCATTTT.

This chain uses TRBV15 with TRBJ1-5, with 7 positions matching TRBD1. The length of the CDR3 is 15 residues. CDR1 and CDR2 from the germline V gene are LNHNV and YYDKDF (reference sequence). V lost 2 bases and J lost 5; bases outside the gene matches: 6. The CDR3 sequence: CATSRHDRVYQPQHF. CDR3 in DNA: TGTGCCACCAGCAGACATGACAGGGTGTATCAGCCCCAGCATTTT.

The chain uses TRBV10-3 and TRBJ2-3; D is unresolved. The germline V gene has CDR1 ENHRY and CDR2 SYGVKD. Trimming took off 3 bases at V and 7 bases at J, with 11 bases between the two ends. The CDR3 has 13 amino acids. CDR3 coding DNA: TGTGCCATCAGTGATGACCGAACCAATACGCAGTATTTT. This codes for CAISDDRTNTQYF.